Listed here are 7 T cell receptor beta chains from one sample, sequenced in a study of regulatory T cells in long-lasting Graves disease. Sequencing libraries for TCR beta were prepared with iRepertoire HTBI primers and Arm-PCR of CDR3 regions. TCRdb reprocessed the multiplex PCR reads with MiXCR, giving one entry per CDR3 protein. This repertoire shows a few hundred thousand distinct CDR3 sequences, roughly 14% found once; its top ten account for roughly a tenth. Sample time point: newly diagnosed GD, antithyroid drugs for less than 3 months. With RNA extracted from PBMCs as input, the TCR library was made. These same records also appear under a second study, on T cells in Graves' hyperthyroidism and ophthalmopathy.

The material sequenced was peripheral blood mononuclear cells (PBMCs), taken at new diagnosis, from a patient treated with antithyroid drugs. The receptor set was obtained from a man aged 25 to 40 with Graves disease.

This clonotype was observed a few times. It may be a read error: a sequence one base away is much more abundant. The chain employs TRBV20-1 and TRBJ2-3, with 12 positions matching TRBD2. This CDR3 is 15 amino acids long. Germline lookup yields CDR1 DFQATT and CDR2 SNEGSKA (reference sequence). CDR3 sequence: CSAPRLAGDPDTQSF. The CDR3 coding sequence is TGCAGTGCGCCCCGACTAGCGGGAGATCCAGATACGCAGTCTTTT.

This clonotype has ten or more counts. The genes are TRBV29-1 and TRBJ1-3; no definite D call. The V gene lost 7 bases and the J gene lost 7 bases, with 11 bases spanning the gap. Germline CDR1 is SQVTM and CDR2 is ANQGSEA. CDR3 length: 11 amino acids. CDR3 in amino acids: CSASRANTIYF. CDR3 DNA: TGCAGCGCCTCGAGGGCGAACACCATATATTTT.

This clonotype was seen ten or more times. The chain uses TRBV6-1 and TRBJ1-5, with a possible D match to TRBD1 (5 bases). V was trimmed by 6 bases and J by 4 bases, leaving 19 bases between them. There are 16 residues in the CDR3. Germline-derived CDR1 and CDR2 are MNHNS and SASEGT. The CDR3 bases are TGTGCCAGCAGCAAACAAGGCCAGGGAGGAAATCAGCCCCAGCATTTT. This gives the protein CASSKQGQGGNQPQHF.

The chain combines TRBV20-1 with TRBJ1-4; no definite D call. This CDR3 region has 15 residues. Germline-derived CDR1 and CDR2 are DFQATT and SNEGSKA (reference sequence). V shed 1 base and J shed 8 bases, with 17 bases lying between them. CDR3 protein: CSARVPLGRGEKLFF. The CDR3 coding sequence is TGCAGTGCTAGAGTGCCCCTGGGTCGGGGAGAAAAACTGTTTTTT.

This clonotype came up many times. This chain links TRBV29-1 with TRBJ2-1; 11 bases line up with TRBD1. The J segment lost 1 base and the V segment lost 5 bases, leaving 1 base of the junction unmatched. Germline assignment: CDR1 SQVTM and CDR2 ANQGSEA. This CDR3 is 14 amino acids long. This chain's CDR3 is CSVRDRGSYNEQFF. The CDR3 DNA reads TGCAGCGTTCGGGACAGGGGGTCCTACAATGAGCAGTTCTTC.

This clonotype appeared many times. The CDR3 coding sequence is TGCAGCGTTGAGGGTCAGGCCACGGTTAACACTGAAGCTTTCTTT. It translates to CSVEGQATVNTEAFF. The rearrangement joins TRBV29-1 to TRBJ1-1, with unresolved D. The CDR3 covers 15 residues. V lost 3 bases to trimming and J lost 2 bases, with 16 bases between them. The germline V gene has CDR1 SQVTM and CDR2 ANQGSEA.

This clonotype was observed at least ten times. The CDR3 here is CASSLAGGPFEQFF. The CDR3 DNA reads as TGTGCCAGCAGCCTAGCGGGAGGGCCCTTTGAGCAGTTCTTC. J is TRBJ2-1 and V is TRBV2, with 12 bases identical to TRBD2. The CDR3 contains 14 residues. V lost 6 bases to trimming and J lost 9 bases; unmatched junction nucleotides: 6. Germline V gene data show CDR1 as SNHLY and CDR2 as FYNNEI.